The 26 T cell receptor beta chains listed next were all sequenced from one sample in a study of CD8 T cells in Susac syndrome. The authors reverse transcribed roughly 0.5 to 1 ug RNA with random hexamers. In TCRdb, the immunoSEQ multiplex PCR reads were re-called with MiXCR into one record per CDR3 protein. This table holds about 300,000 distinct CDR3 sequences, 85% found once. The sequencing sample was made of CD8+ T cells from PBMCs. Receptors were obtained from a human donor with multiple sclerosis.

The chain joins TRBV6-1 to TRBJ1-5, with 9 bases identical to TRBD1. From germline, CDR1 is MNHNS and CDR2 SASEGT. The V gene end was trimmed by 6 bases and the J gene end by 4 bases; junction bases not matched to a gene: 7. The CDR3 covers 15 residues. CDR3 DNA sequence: TGTGCCAGCAGACCCGGGACAGGGAGGAATCAGCCCCAGCATTTT. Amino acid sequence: CASRPGTGRNQPQHF.

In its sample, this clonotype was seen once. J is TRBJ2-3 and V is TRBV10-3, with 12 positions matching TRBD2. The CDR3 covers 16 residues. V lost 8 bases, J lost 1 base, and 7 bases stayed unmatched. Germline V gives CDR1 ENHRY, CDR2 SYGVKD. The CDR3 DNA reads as TGTGCCATCGGCCTAGCGGGAGGGCCTGGCACAGATACGCAGTATTTT. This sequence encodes CAIGLAGGPGTDTQYF.

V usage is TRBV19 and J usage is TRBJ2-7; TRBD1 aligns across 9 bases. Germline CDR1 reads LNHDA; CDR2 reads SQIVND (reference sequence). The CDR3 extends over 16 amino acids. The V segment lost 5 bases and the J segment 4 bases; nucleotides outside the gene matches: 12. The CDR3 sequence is CASSSERGTGWYEQYF. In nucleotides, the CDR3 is TGTGCCAGTAGTTCAGAACGGGGGACAGGGTGGTACGAGCAGTACTTC.

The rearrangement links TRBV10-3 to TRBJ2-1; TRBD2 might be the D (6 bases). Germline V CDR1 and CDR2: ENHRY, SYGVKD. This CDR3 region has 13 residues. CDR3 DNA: TGTGGAATCTCGGAGGGATTGGGCAATGAGCAGTTCTTC. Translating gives CGISEGLGNEQFF.

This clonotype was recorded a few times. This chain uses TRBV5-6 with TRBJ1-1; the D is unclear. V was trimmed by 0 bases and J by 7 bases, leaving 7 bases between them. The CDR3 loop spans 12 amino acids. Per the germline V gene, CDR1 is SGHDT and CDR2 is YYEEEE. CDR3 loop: CASSLGRVEAFF. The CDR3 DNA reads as TGTGCCAGCAGCTTGGGGCGGGTTGAAGCTTTCTTT.

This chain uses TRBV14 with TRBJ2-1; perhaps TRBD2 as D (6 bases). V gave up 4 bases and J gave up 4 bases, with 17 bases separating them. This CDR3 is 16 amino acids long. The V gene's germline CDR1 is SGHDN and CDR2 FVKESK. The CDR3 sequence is CASSRIAAPGYNEQFF. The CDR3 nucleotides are TGTGCCAGCAGCCGAATAGCGGCCCCGGGATACAATGAGCAGTTCTTC.

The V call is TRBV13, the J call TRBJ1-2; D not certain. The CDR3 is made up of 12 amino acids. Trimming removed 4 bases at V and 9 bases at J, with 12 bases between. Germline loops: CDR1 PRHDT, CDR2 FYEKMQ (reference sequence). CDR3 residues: CASSYEQASYTF. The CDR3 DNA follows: TGTGCCAGCAGCTACGAACAAGCTAGCTACACCTTC.

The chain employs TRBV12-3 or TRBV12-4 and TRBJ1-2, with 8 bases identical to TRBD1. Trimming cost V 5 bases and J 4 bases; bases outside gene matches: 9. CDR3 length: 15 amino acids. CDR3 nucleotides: TGTGCCAGCAGTCCCACAGGGGGGGGGAGCTATGGCTACACCTTC. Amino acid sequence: CASSPTGGGSYGYTF.

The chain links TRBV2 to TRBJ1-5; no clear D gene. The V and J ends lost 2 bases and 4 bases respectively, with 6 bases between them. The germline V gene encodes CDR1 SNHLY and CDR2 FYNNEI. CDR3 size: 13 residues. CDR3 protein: CASSERANQPQHF. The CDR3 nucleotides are TGTGCCAGCAGTGAAAGGGCTAATCAGCCCCAGCATTTT.

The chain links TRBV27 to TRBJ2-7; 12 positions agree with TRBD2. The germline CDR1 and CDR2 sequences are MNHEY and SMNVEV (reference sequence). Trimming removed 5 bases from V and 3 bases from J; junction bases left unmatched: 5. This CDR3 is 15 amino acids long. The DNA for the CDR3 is TGTGCCAGCAGTCTGACTAGCGGGAGAGGCTACGAGCAGTACTTC. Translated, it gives CASSLTSGRGYEQYF.

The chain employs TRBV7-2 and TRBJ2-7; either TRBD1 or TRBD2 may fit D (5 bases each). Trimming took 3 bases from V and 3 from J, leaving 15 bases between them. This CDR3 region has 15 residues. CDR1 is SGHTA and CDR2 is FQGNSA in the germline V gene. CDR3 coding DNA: TGTGCCAGCAGCTTGGGACCCCCCCCGGGCTACGAGCAGTACTTC. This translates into CASSLGPPPGYEQYF.

The CDR3 protein is CASSYGAGDHEQYF. CDR3 DNA: TGTGCCAGCAGCTACGGGGCGGGAGACCACGAGCAGTACTTC. The chain combines TRBV5-6 with TRBJ2-7; 7 nucleotides line up with TRBD2. The CDR3 has 14 amino acids. V lost 3 bases to trimming and J lost 5 bases; unmatched junction nucleotides: 8. Germline CDR1 and CDR2: SGHDT and YYEEEE.

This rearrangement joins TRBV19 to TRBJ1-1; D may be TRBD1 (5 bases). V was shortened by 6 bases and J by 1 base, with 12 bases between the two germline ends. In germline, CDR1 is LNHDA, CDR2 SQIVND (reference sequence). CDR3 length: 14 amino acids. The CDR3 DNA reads TGTGCCAGTAGCAAGACAGAGAAGAACACTGAAGCTTTCTTT. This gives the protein CASSKTEKNTEAFF. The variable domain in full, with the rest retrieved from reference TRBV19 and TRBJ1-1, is DGGITQSPKYLFRKEGQNVTLSCEQNLNHDAMYWYRQDPGQGLRLIYYSQIVNDFQKGDIAEGYSVSREKKESFPLTVTSAQKNPTAFYLCASSKTEKNTEAFFGQGTRLTVV.

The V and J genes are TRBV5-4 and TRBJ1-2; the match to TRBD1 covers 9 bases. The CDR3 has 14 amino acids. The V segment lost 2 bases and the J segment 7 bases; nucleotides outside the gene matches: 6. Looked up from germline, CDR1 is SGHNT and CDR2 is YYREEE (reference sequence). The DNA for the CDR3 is TGTGCCAGCAGCTTTACAGGGGGCGAGGGTGGCTACACCTTC. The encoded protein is CASSFTGGEGGYTF.

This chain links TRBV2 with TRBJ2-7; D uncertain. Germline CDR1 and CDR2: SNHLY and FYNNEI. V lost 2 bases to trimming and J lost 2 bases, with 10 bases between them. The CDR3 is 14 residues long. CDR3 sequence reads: CASSEWADAYEQYF. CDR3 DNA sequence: TGTGCCAGCAGTGAATGGGCGGACGCCTACGAGCAGTACTTC.

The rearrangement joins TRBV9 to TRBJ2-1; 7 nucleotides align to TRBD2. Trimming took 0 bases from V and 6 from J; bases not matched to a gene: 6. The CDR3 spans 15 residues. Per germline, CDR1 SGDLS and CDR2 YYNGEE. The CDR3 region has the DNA TGTGCCAGCAGCGTAGGCGGGGGAACCCTCAATGAGCAGTTCTTC. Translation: CASSVGGGTLNEQFF.

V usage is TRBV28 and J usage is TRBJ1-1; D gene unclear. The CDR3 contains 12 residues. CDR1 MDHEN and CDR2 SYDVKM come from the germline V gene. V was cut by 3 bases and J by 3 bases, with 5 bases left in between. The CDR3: CASSLSYTEAFF. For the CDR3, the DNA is TGTGCCAGCAGTTTGAGTTACACTGAAGCTTTCTTT.

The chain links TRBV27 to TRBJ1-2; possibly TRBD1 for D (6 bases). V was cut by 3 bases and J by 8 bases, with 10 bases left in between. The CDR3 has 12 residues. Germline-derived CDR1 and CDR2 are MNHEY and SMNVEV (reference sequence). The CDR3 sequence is CASSFPGQGYTF. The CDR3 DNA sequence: TGTGCCAGCAGTTTCCCCGGACAGGGCTACACCTTC.

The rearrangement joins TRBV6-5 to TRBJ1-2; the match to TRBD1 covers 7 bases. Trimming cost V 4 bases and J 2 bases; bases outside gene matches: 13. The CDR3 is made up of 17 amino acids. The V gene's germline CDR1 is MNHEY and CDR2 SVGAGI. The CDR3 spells CASSSRQGIRGNYGYTF. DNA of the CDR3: TGTGCCAGCAGTTCCCGACAGGGAATTAGGGGGAACTATGGCTACACCTTC.

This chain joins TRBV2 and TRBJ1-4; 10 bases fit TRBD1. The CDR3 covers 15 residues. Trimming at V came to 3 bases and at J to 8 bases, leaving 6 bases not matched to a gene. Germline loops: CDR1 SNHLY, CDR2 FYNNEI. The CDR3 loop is CASSDPDRGDEKLFF. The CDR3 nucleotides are TGTGCCAGCAGTGACCCGGACAGGGGGGACGAAAAACTGTTTTTT.

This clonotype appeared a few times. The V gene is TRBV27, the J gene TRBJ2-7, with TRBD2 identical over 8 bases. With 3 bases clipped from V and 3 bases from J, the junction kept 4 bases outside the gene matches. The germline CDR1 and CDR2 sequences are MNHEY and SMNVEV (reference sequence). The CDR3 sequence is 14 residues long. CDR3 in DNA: TGTGCCAGCAGTTTGAGCGGGAGTTACTACGAGCAGTACTTC. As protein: CASSLSGSYYEQYF.

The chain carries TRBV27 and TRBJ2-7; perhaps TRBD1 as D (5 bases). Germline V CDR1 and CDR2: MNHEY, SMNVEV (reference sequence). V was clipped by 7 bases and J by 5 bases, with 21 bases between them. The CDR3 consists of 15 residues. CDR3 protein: CASNPLGRERNEQYF. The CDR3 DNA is TGTGCCAGCAATCCCCTGGGCAGGGAAAGGAACGAGCAGTACTTC.

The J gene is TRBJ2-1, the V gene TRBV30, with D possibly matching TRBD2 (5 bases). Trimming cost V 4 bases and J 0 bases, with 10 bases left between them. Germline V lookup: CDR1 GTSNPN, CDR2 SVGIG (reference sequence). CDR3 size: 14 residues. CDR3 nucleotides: TGTGCCTGGATGGACTTGAGCTCCTACAATGAGCAGTTCTTC. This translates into CAWMDLSSYNEQFF.

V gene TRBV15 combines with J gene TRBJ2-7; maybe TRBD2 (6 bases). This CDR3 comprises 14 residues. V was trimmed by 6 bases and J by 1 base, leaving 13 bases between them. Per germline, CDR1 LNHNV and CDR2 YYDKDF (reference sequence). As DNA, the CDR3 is TGTGCCACCAGTTCACCGCGGGATTCCTACGAGCAGTACTTC. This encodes CATSSPRDSYEQYF. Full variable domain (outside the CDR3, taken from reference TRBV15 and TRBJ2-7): DAMVIQNPRYQVTQFGKPVTLSCSQTLNHNVMYWYQQKSSQAPKLLFHYYDKDFNNEADTPDNFQSRRPNTSFCFLDIRSPGLGDTAMYLCATSSPRDSYEQYFGPGTRLTVT.

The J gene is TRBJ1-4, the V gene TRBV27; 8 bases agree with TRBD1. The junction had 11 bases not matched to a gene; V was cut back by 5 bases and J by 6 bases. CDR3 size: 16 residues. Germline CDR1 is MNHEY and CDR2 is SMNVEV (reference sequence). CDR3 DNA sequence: TGTGCCAGCAGTCCCACGCTGAGGACAGGGTATGAAAAACTGTTTTTT. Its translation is CASSPTLRTGYEKLFF.

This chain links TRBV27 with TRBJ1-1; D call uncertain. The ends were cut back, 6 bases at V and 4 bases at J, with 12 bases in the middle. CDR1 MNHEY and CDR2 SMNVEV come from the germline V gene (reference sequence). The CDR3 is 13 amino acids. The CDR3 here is CASSPPGVTEAFF. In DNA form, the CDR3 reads TGTGCCAGCAGCCCCCCCGGTGTCACTGAAGCTTTCTTT.